A selection of T cell receptor beta chains follows, all from one sample in a study of early T cells in non-severe SARS-CoV-2 infection. One entry per CDR3 protein results from TCRdb running MiXCR on the 5' RACE reads. The data show 56,000 or so distinct CDR3 sequences, roughly a tenth seen once. The specimen sequenced was whole blood. Receptors originate from an adult who was a healthcare worker with PCR-confirmed SARS-CoV-2 infection or an uninfected control (not recorded which). CDR3s include the opening cysteine and the closing phenylalanine or tryptophan. The D gene is left open where the match is weak. Not all rows give a size; the values are once, few, many and, for expanded clones, a class.

>TRBV6-2/TRBV6-3|.|15|TRBD1|TRBJ2-1
TGTGCCAGCAGTTCGGGACAGGGTGTTGGGGATGAGCAGTTCTTC
CASSSGQGVGDEQFF
>TRBV20-1|many|11|.|TRBJ2-7
TGCAGTGCTAGTTCCGGGGTAGAGCAGTACTTC
CSASSGVEQYF
>TRBV5-1|.|16|.|TRBJ2-2
TGCGCCAGCAGCTTATTAGGTATCGCGAACACCGGGGAGCTGTTTTTT
CASSLLGIANTGELFF
>TRBV5-4|.|14|TRBD2|TRBJ2-7
TGTGCCAGCAGCCGGACTAGCGCGACCTACGAGCAGTACTTC
CASSRTSATYEQYF
>TRBV29-1|few|15|TRBD2|TRBJ2-1
TGCAGCGTTGAAGGGCGGGAGCGAAACTACAATGAGCAGTTCTTC
CSVEGRERNYNEQFF
>TRBV7-8|many|17|TRBD1|TRBJ2-3
TGTGCCAGCAGCCCCCGACAGGGAATCTTCAGCACAGATACGCAGTATTTT
CASSPRQGIFSTDTQYF
>TRBV3-1|many|13|TRBD2|TRBJ2-7
TGTGCCAGCAGCCAAGATCCTAGCGGGAGCGTCTACTTC
CASSQDPSGSVYF
>TRBV12-3/TRBV12-4|many|14|.|TRBJ1-2
TGTGCCAGCAGTTTCAAGGGGTGGACGGATGGCTACACCTTC
CASSFKGWTDGYTF
>TRBV10-3|.|14|.|TRBJ2-1
TGTGCCATCAGTTTGGCGGAAAGGCTTGGTGAGCAGTTCTTC
CAISLAERLGEQFF
>TRBV25-1|many|15|.|TRBJ2-2
TGTGCCAGCAGTGAAGCGCAGGGAGAAACCGGGGAGCTGTTTTTT
CASSEAQGETGELFF
>TRBV12-3/TRBV12-4|many|12|.|TRBJ2-7
TGTGCCAGCAGTTTAACACGGGGCGAGCAGTACTTC
CASSLTRGEQYF
>TRBV5-4|.|13|.|TRBJ2-7
TGTGCCAGCAGCTTGGACCCAGGGTACGAGCAGTACTTC
CASSLDPGYEQYF
>TRBV3-1|few|15|TRBD1|TRBJ2-1
TGTGCCAGCAGCCTCACCGGGACAGGGTTCAATGAGCAGTTCTTC
CASSLTGTGFNEQFF
>TRBV14|.|17|.|TRBJ2-7
TGTGCCAGCAGCCAAGATCTCTCCCCAGGCTACTCCTACGAGCAGTACTTC
CASSQDLSPGYSYEQYF
>TRBV28|many|13|.|TRBJ2-1
TGTGCCAGCAGTTTATCAGATTACAATGAGCAGTTCTTC
CASSLSDYNEQFF
>TRBV27|.|14|TRBD1|TRBJ2-7
TGTGCCAGCTCCGAGGGGGCAGTCACCTACGAGCAGTACTTC
CASSEGAVTYEQYF